This T cell receptor beta chain appears in the sequencing data of a study of blood T cell repertoires in COVID-19. As for the study in general: COVID-19 samples from acute and convalescent phases originated in the United States, Italy and Spain.

The CDR3 sequence is 19 residues long. Germline CDR1 reads SGDLS; CDR2 reads YYNGEE. V lost 3 bases, J lost 6 bases, and 29 bases lay in between. Living in under 30 US areas, the participants were between 18 and 89 years of age. The study assigned cohorts using participant-reported clinical history. Some clones are missing from TCRdb's copy, which holds only in-frame ones; the method was immunoSEQ multiplex PCR. The table lists roughly 220,000 clones, 90% of them singletons. Specimen: PBMCs or T cells enriched from blood (not recorded which). The gene calls are TRBV9 and TRBJ2-3, with D maybe TRBD2 (6 bases). This clonotype was sampled from a man aged 25 to 45 who had been exposed to COVID-19. As DNA, the CDR3 is TGTGCCAGCAGCGCCGGTGGAGGGGTTGGGGAGTTCAGTTTGGATACGCAGTATTTT. It yields the protein CASSAGGGVGEFSLDTQYF.